A selection of T cell receptor beta chains follows, all from one sample in a study of T cells in Graves' hyperthyroidism and ophthalmopathy. Via MiXCR, TCRdb re-called the multiplex PCR reads, giving one row per CDR3 protein. Here the sample spans around 690,000 distinct CDR3 sequences, roughly 20% being singletons. The sequencing input was blood. The receptor set was obtained from a man aged 25-45 years with Graves' ophthalmopathy. Each CDR3 is given with its conserved first and last residue. The D gene is left open where the match is weak. Only some rows state a clone size, as once, few, many or a class for expanded clones.

D gene	clone size	V gene	J gene	CDR3 DNA	CDR3 protein
.	.	TRBV11-2	TRBJ2-5	TGTGCCAGAAGCTTAGTTGAACTACACCGTACCCAGTACTTC	CARSLVELHRTQYF
.	.	TRBV9	TRBJ1-1	TGTGCCAGCAGCGACAACAGGGTGACTGAAGCTTTCTTT	CASSDNRVTEAFF
.	many	TRBV5-1	TRBJ2-1	TGCGCCAGCAGCGGTGTGTCGGGCCAATACAATGAGCAGTTCTTC	CASSGVSGQYNEQFF
TRBD1	.	TRBV5-6	TRBJ2-1	TGTGCCAGCAACTCCCGGGACAGGGGCAATGAGCAGTTCTTC	CASNSRDRGNEQFF
TRBD1	few	TRBV28	TRBJ2-7	TGTGCCAGCAGTTTAACGGGACAGAGCTCCTACGAGCAGTACTTC	CASSLTGQSSYEQYF
.	.	TRBV7-9	TRBJ2-7	TGTGCCAGCAGCTACCCGACGGCCCTCGAGCAGTACTTC	CASSYPTALEQYF
.	.	TRBV28	TRBJ2-1	TGTGCCAGCAGTTCTATGGGGGGCAGAGCCTACAATGAGCAGTTCTTC	CASSSMGGRAYNEQFF
.	many	TRBV3-1	TRBJ1-4	TGTGCCAGCAGCCAAGTAGGATCGGGCCTTTGGGCGGAAAAACTGTTTTTT	CASSQVGSGLWAEKLFF
TRBD1	many	TRBV28	TRBJ1-5	TGTGCCAGCCTGGACAGGAAAAGGATTGGGCAGCCCCAGCATTTT	CASLDRKRIGQPQHF
TRBD1	.	TRBV14	TRBJ1-4	TGTGCCAGCAGCCAGTTGGACAGGGGAGCGGGTGAAAAACTGTTTTTT	CASSQLDRGAGEKLFF
TRBD1	.	TRBV20-1	TRBJ1-5	TGCAGTGCTGGGGACAGGGGAACCAGCAATCAGCCCCAGCATTTT	CSAGDRGTSNQPQHF
TRBD2	.	TRBV6-6	TRBJ2-5	TGTGCCAGCAGTTACCTGGGACTAGCGGGAGGGCACCAAGAGACCCAGTACTTC	CASSYLGLAGGHQETQYF
TRBD1	few	TRBV7-9	TRBJ2-7	TGTGCCAGCAGCTTAGCCTACCGGGACAGGTTACACGAGCAGTACTTC	CASSLAYRDRLHEQYF
.	.	TRBV28	TRBJ2-7	TGTGCCAGCAGGGCCTCCTCCTGCGAGCAGTACTTC	CASRASSCEQYF
.	many	TRBV6-1	TRBJ2-7	TGTGCCAGCAAGAACAGGGGGGGCTCCTACGAGCAGTACTTC	CASKNRGGSYEQYF
.	.	TRBV7-2	TRBJ2-3	TGTGCCAGCAACAACGGACTTCGTCCAGATACGCAGTATTTT	CASNNGLRPDTQYF
.	.	TRBV27	TRBJ1-2	TGTGCCAGCAGTTTATCGAGGCAGGATGGCTACACCTTC	CASSLSRQDGYTF
.	.	TRBV6-2/TRBV6-3	TRBJ1-6	TGTGCCAGCAGTTACTGGGCGGAGAATTCACCCCTCCACTTT	CASSYWAENSPLHF
.	many	TRBV18	TRBJ1-2	TGTGCCAGCTCACCTTTTCGACAAGCTAACTATGGCTACACCTTC	CASSPFRQANYGYTF
.	many	TRBV13	TRBJ2-1	TGTGCCAGCAACCCGGAGGGAGTCGATGAGCAGTTCTTC	CASNPEGVDEQFF
TRBD1	.	TRBV18	TRBJ1-1	TGTGCCAGCACAGGGGAGGGGGCCCTTGTGAACACTGAAGCTTTCTTT	CASTGEGALVNTEAFF
TRBD2	many	TRBV11-1	TRBJ2-7	TGTGCCAGCAGCTACCTAGCGGGGGACCTCTACGAGCAGTACTTC	CASSYLAGDLYEQYF
TRBD2	many	TRBV28	TRBJ2-1	TGTGCCAGCAGTTTGCTCGGGACTAGCGGCTACAATGAGCAGTTCTTC	CASSLLGTSGYNEQFF
TRBD1	few	TRBV28	TRBJ1-6	TGTGCCAGCAGTTTTTCAGGGGGTCGCAGGGGGAAAAATTCACCCCTCCACTTT	CASSFSGGRRGKNSPLHF
TRBD1	many	TRBV2	TRBJ1-1	TGTGCCAGCAGAGCGGGACAGTCAATCCCTGAAGCTTTCTTT	CASRAGQSIPEAFF
.	many	TRBV7-9	TRBJ2-7	TGTGCCAGCAGCTCCAACCTCCGGGTGCCTATAGCCTACGAGCAGTACTTC	CASSSNLRVPIAYEQYF
.	few	TRBV6-1	TRBJ2-3	TGTGCCAGCAGTCCTGGGAGCCCAGATACGCAGTATTTT	CASSPGSPDTQYF
.	.	TRBV5-6	TRBJ1-3	TGTGCCAGCAGTCAAACTTCCCGGGGGAAAGGCTCTGGAAACACCATATATTTT	CASSQTSRGKGSGNTIYF
.	few	TRBV2	TRBJ2-3	TGTGCCAGCAGGGATAATTACGGAACCCGGGAGACAGATACGCAGTATTTT	CASRDNYGTRETDTQYF
TRBD1	.	TRBV2	TRBJ1-1	TGTGCCAGCAGCGATCAGGGGGCCGGAGAAGCTTTCTTT	CASSDQGAGEAFF
TRBD1	many	TRBV12-3/TRBV12-4	TRBJ2-5	TGTGCCAGCAGTATGACAGGGCAAGAGACCCAGTACTTC	CASSMTGQETQYF
.	.	TRBV7-9	TRBJ2-5	TGTGCCAGCAGCGAAACCCAGAACCAGTACTTC	CASSETQNQYF
.	few	TRBV12-3/TRBV12-4	TRBJ1-1	TGTGCCAGCAGACTACCTCGCGGTAGCACTGAAGCTTTCTTT	CASRLPRGSTEAFF
TRBD2	.	TRBV7-3	TRBJ2-7	TGCGCCAGCAGCCATTGGCCGACTAGCGGGAGAGGCGAGCAGTACTTC	CASSHWPTSGRGEQYF
TRBD1	many	TRBV28	TRBJ1-2	TGTGCCAGCACAGATCCGACAGGGCGGTCAAGGCATGGCTACACCTTC	CASTDPTGRSRHGYTF
TRBD2	many	TRBV20-1	TRBJ2-2	TGCAGTGCTAGAGATAGAGCGGGAGGTCTTCTCACCGGGGAGCTGTTTTTT	CSARDRAGGLLTGELFF
.	once	TRBV7-2	TRBJ2-7	TGTGCCAGCAGCCCGCAATCAGGAAGCCGAATTCTCTACGAGCAGTACTTC	CASSPQSGSRILYEQYF
TRBD1	few	TRBV10-3	TRBJ2-7	TGTGCCATCAGTGACCGACAGGGGATCTACGAGCAGTACTTC	CAISDRQGIYEQYF
TRBD1	few	TRBV27	TRBJ1-1	TGTGCCAGCAGTGCAGGGGGACGTGCCACTGAAGCTTTCTTT	CASSAGGRATEAFF
.	few	TRBV4-1	TRBJ2-2	TGCGCCAGCAGCCACCTAGGTGGAACCGGGGAGCTGTTTTTT	CASSHLGGTGELFF
.	many	TRBV20-1	TRBJ2-3	TGCAGTGCTAGGAAGGGACCGACCACAGATACGCAGTATTTT	CSARKGPTTDTQYF
TRBD1	.	TRBV30	TRBJ2-3	TGTGCCTGGAGGACAGGGGGCACAGATACGCAGTATTTT	CAWRTGGTDTQYF
.	.	TRBV7-9	TRBJ2-3	TGTACCAGCACCCCTCGGACCGTTCCCTATGAAACGCAGTATTTT	CTSTPRTVPYETQYF
TRBD2	.	TRBV9	TRBJ2-3	TGTGCCAGCAGCGTACTAGCGGCTAGCACAGATACGCAGTATTTT	CASSVLAASTDTQYF
.	.	TRBV20-1	TRBJ2-4	TGCAGTGCTAAACATACAGGGCCACTAGCCAAAAACATTCAGTACTTC	CSAKHTGPLAKNIQYF
.	many	TRBV6-5	TRBJ1-4	TGTGCCAGCAGTTCCTCGTGGGGGGGGGGAAAACTGTTTTTT	CASSSSWGGGKLFF
.	few	TRBV6-5	TRBJ2-1	TGTGCCAGCAGTTATAGTGCGGGATGGTACAATGAGCAGTTCTTC	CASSYSAGWYNEQFF
.	many	TRBV28	TRBJ2-5	TGTGCCAGCAGTTTAGGTTCAGATGCGAGACAAGAGACCCAGTACTTC	CASSLGSDARQETQYF
.	few	TRBV12-3/TRBV12-4	TRBJ2-1	TGTGCCAGCAGTTCTTTAGCGCGTTATAGCAATGAGCAGTTCTTC	CASSSLARYSNEQFF
TRBD1	.	TRBV9	TRBJ2-3	TGTGCCAGCAGCGTACGGGACCAGGACAGGGGATTAACAGATACGCAGTATTTT	CASSVRDQDRGLTDTQYF
.	many	TRBV30	TRBJ2-3	TGTGCCTGGAGTAGCGGTCGAGACACAGATACGCAGTATTTT	CAWSSGRDTDTQYF
.	many	TRBV7-3	TRBJ2-5	TGTGCCAGGGGCTCCGTGGGCCTCCCTAGGAAGACCCAGTACTTC	CARGSVGLPRKTQYF
.	.	TRBV28	TRBJ1-5	TGTGCCAGCACCACTTACGGGGTCCGACAGCCCCAGCATTTT	CASTTYGVRQPQHF
TRBD1	.	TRBV30	TRBJ2-5	TGTGCCTGGGGGACAGTTAGAGAGACCCAGTACTTC	CAWGTVRETQYF
.	few	TRBV12-3/TRBV12-4	TRBJ2-3	TGTGCCAGCAGTCGACAGCGAGATACGCAGTATTTT	CASSRQRDTQYF